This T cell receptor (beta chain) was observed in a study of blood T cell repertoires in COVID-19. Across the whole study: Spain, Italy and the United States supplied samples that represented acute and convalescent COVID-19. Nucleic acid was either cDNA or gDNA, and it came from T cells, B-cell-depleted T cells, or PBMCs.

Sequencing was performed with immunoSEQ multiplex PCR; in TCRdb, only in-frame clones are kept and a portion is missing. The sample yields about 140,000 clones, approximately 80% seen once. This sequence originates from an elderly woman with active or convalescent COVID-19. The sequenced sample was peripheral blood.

For the CDR3, the DNA is TGCGCCAGCAGCCCTTGGCTGGACAGGAACCAACCTGAAGCTTTCTTT. Translation: CASSPWLDRNQPEAFF. The chain combines TRBV4-1 with TRBJ1-1, with TRBD1 matching 7 bases. This CDR3 comprises 16 residues. Germline CDR1 is MGHRA and CDR2 is YSYEKL. The V and J ends lost 4 bases and 6 bases, in that order; junction bases with no gene match: 14.